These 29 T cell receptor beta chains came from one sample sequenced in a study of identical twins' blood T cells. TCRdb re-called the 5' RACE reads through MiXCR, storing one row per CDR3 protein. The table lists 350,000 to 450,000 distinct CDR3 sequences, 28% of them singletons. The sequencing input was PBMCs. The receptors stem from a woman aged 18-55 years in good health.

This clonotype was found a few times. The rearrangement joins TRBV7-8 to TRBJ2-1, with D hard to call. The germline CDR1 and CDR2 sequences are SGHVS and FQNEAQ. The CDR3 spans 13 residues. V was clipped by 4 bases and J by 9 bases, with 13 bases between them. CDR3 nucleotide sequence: TGTGCCAGCAGCTCCTTTCAAGTACGTGAGCAGTTCTTC. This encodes CASSSFQVREQFF.

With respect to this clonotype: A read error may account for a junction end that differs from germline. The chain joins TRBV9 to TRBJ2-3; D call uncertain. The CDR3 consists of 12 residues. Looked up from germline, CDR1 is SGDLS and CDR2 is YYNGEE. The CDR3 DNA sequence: TGTGCCAGCAGCGTGAATAGAGATACGCTGTATTTT. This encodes CASSVNRDTLYF.

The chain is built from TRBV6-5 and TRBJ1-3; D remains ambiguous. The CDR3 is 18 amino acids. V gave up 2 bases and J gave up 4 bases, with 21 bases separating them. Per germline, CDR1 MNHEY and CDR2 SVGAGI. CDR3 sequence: CASSYRPGELLGGNTIYF. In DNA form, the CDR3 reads TGTGCCAGCAGTTACCGACCAGGAGAGTTGCTGGGGGGAAACACCATATATTTT.

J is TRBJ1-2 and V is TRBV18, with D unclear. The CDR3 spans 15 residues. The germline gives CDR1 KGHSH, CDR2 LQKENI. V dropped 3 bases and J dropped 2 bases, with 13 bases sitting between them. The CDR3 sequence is CASSPPLRQNYGYTF. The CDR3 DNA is TGTGCCAGCTCACCCCCATTGCGCCAGAACTATGGCTACACCTTC.

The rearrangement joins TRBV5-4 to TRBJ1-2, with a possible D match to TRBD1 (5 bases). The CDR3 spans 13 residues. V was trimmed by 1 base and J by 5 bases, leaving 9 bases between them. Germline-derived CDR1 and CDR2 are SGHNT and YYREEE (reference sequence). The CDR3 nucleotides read TGTGCCAGCAGCTTGCCGGGGCCTTATGGCTACACCTTC. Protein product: CASSLPGPYGYTF.

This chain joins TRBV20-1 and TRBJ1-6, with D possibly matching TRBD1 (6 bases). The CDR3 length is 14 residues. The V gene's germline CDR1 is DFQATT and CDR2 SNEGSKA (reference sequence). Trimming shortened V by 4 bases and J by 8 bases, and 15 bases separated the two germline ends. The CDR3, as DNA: TGCAGTGCTAATCCCTCGGGGGCTTATTCACCCCTCCACTTT. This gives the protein CSANPSGAYSPLHF.

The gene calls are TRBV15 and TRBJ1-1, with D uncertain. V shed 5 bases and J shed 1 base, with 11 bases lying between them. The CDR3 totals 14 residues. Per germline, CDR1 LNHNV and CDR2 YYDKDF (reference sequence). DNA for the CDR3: TGTGCCACCAGCTATGGGTCCAGGAACACTGAAGCTTTCTTT. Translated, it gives CATSYGSRNTEAFF.

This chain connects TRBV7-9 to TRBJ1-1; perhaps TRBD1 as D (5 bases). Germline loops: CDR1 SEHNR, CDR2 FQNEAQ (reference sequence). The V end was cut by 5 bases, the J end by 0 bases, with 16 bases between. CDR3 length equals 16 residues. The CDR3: CASSALPRGMNTEAFF. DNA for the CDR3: TGTGCCAGCAGCGCCCTTCCCCGGGGGATGAACACTGAAGCTTTCTTT. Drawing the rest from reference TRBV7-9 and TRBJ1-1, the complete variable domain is DTGVSQNPRHKITKRGQNVTFRCDPISEHNRLYWYRQTLGQGPEFLTYFQNEAQLEKSRLLSDRFSAERPKGSFSTLEIQRTEQGDSAMYLCASSALPRGMNTEAFFGQGTRLTVV.

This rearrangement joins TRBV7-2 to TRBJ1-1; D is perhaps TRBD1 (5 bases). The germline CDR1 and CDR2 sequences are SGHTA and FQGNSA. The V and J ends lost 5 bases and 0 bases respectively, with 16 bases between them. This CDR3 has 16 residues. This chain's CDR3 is CASSRQTARLNTEAFF. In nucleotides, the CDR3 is TGTGCCAGCAGCCGCCAGACAGCTCGATTGAACACTGAAGCTTTCTTT.

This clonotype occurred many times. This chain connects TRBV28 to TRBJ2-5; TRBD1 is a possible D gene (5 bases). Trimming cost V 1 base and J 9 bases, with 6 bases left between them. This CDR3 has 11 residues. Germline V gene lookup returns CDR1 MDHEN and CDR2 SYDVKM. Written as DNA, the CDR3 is TGTGCCAGCAGTTTATTGGGGCCCCAGTACTTC. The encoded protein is CASSLLGPQYF.

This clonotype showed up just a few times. The CDR3 DNA is TGTGCCACCAGCGGTGAATACCCCATCCGGTCTGGGGAGCTGTTTTTT. Protein: CATSGEYPIRSGELFF. This chain links TRBV15 with TRBJ2-2; the D is unclear. With 5 bases removed from V and 8 bases from J, the gap between germline ends came to 21 bases. Germline loops: CDR1 LNHNV, CDR2 YYDKDF (reference sequence). This CDR3 comprises 16 residues. The entire variable domain, with the rest obtained from reference TRBV15 and TRBJ2-2, is as follows: DAMVIQNPRYQVTQFGKPVTLSCSQTLNHNVMYWYQQKSSQAPKLLFHYYDKDFNNEADTPDNFQSRRPNTSFCFLDIRSPGLGDTAMYLCATSGEYPIRSGELFFGEGSRLTVL.

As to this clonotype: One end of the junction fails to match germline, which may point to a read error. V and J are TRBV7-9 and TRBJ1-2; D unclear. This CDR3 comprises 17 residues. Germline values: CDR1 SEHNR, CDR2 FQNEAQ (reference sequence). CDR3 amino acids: CAGSPRPSPKTAYGYTF. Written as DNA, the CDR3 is TGTGCCGGCAGCCCCCGCCCATCGCCTAAAACAGCTTATGGCTACACCTTC.

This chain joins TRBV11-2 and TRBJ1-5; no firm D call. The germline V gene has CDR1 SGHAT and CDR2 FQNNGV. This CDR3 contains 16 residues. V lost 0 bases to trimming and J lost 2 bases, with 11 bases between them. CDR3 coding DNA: TGTGCCAGCAGCTTAGATCGATACGGAGGCAATCAGCCCCAGCATTTT. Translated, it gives CASSLDRYGGNQPQHF.

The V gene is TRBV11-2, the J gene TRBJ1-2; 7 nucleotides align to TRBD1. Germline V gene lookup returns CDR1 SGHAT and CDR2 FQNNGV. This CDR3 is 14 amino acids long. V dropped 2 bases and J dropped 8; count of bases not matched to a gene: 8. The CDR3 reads CASSLSKTGSGYTF. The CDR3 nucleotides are TGTGCCAGCAGCTTAAGTAAGACAGGGAGCGGCTACACCTTC.

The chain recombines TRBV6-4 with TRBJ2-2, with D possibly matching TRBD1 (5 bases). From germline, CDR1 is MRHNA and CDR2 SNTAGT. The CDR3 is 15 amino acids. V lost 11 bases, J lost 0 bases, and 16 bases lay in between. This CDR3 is CAARSAGTNTGELFF. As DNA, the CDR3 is TGTGCCGCGAGATCCGCAGGGACGAACACCGGGGAGCTGTTTTTT.

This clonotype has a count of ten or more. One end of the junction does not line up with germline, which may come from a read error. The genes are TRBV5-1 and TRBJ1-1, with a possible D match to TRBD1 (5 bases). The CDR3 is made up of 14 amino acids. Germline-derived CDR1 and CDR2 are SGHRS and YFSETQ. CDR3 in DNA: TGTGCCAGCAGCCTCAGAGGGGAGAACACTGAAGCTTTCTTT. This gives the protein CASSLRGENTEAFF.

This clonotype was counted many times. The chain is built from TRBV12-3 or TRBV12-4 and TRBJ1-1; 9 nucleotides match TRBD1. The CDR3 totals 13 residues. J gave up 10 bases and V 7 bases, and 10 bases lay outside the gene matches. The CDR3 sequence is CASNMETGGSAFF. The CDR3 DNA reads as TGTGCCAGCAACATGGAAACAGGGGGCTCAGCTTTCTTT.

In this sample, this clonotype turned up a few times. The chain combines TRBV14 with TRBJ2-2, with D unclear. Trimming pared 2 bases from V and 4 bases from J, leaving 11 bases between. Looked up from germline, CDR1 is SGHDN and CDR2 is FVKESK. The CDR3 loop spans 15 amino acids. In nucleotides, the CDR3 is TGTGCCAGCAGCCAAAGTCGGCAGGTCACCGGGGAGCTGTTTTTT. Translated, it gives CASSQSRQVTGELFF.

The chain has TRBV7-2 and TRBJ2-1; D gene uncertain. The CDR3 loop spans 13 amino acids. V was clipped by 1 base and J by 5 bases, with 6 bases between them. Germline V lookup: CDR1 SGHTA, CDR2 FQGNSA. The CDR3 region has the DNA TGTGCCAGCAGCTTAGGTCGGGACAATGAGCAGTTCTTC. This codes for CASSLGRDNEQFF. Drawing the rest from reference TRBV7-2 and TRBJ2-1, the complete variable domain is GAGVSQSPSNKVTEKGKDVELRCDPISGHTALYWYRQSLGQGLEFLIYFQGNSAPDKSGLPSDRFSAERTGGSVSTLTIQRTQQEDSAVYLCASSLGRDNEQFFGPGTRLTVL.

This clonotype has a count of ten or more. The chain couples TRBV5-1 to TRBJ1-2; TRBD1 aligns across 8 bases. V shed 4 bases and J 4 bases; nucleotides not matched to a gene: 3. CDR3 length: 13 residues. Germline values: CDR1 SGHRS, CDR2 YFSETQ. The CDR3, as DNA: TGCGCCAGCAGCCCGGGACAGGCCTATGGCTACACCTTC. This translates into CASSPGQAYGYTF.

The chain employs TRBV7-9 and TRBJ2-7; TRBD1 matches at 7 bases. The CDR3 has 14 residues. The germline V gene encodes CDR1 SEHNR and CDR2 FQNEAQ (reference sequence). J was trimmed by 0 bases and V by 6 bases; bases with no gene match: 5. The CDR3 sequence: CASSSTGFSYEQYF. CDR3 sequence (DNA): TGTGCCAGCAGTTCGACAGGGTTCTCCTACGAGCAGTACTTC.

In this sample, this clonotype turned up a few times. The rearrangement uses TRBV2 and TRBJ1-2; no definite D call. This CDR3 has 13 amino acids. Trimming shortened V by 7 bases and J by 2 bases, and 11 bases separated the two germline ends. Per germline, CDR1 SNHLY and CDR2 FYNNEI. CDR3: CASTGGRNYGYTF. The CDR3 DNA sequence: TGTGCCAGCACAGGTGGGCGGAACTATGGCTACACCTTC.

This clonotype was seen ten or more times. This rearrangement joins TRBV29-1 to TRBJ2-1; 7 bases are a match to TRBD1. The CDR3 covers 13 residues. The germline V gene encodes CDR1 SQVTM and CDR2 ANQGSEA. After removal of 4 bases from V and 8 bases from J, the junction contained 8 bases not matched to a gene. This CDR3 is CSVGRTGSDEQFF. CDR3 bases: TGCAGCGTTGGGAGGACAGGTAGCGATGAGCAGTTCTTC.

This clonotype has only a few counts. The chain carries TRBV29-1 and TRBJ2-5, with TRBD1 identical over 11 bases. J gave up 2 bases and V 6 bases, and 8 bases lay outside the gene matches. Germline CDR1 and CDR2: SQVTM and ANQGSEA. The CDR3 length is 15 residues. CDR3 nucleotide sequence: TGCAGCGTGGAAAAAGGGACAGGGGGACAAGAGACCCAGTACTTC. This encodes CSVEKGTGGQETQYF. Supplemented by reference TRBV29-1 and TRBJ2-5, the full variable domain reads SAVISQKPSRDICQRGTSLTIQCQVDSQVTMMFWYRQQPGQSLTLIATANQGSEATYESGFVIDKFPISRPNLTFSTLTVSNMSPEDSSIYLCSVEKGTGGQETQYFGPGTRLLVL.

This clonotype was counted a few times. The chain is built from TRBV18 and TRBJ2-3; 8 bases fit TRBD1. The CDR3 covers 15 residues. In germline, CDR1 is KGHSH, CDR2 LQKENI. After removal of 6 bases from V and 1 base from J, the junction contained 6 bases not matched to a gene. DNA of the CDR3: TGTGCCAGCTCCCAACCGGGACAGGGCACAGATACGCAGTATTTT. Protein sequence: CASSQPGQGTDTQYF.

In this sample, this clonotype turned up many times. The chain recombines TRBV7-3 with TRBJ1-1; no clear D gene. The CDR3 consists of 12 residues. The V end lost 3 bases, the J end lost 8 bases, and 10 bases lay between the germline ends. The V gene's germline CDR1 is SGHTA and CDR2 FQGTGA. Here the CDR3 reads CASSFAGTEAFF. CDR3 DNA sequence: TGTGCCAGCAGCTTTGCGGGAACGGAAGCTTTCTTT.

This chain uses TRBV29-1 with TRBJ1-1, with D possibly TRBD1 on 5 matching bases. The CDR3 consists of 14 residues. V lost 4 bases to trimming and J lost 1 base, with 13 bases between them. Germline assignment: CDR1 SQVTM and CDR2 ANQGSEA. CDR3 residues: CSVGRGLTNTEAFF. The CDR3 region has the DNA TGCAGCGTTGGCCGGGGCCTCACGAACACTGAAGCTTTCTTT.

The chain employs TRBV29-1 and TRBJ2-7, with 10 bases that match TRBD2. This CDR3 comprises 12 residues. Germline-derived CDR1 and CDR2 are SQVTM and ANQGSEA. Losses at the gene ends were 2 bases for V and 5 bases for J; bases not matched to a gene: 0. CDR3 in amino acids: CSVELAGDEQYF. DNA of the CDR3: TGCAGCGTTGAACTAGCGGGAGACGAGCAGTACTTC.

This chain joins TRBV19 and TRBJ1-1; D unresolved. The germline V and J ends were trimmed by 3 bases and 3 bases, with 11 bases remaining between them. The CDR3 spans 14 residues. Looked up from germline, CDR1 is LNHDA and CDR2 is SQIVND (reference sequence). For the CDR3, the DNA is TGTGCCAGTAGTATGGCCGTCGGGGACACTGAAGCTTTCTTT. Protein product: CASSMAVGDTEAFF. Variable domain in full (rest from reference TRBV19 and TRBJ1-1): DGGITQSPKYLFRKEGQNVTLSCEQNLNHDAMYWYRQDPGQGLRLIYYSQIVNDFQKGDIAEGYSVSREKKESFPLTVTSAQKNPTAFYLCASSMAVGDTEAFFGQGTRLTVV.